The clone carrying this T cell receptor beta chain was detected a few times. What it recognizes is unknown. These data originate in a study of beta chain features in type 1 diabetes. Every isolated RNA sample was fully reverse transcribed, so sequencing captured expressed TCRB transcripts. Produced via immunoSEQ multiplex PCR; TCRdb's table is partial and in-frame only. Here the sample spans some 44,000 clones, 66% being singletons. Study outcomes and limitations: Moderately but significantly shorter TCRB CDR3s were found in Type 1 diabetes patients in all four CD4+ subsets.

Sequencing was performed on Tregs from blood. The clonotype comes from a woman between 18 and 29 years old with type 1 diabetes.

The CDR3 is CASSSLGTGYGYTF. In DNA, the CDR3 is TGTGCCAGCAGCTCGCTCGGGACAGGTTATGGCTACACCTTC. The rearrangement joins TRBV7-2 to TRBJ1-2; TRBD1 matches at 8 bases. The CDR3 extends over 14 amino acids. Germline trimming cut 4 bases from V and 5 bases from J; bases unmatched to any gene: 6. The germline gives CDR1 SGHTA, CDR2 FQGNSA.